The rows below give T cell receptor beta chains drawn from one sample of a study of blood T cells in healthy people across ages. A single record per CDR3 protein comes from TCRdb applying MiXCR to the 5' RACE reads. The repertoire has 700,000 to 1,000,000 distinct CDR3 sequences, under 45% of them found once; the top ten carry approximately 20%. Sequenced material: blood. These receptors were obtained from a man aged 60 to 69 in good health. Both conserved end residues are part of each CDR3. Each record gives: CDR3 length, J gene, V gene, D gene, clone size, CDR3 DNA, CDR3 protein. A D gene is named only where the DNA matches it firmly. Clone size is not always given. Where it is, it says once, few, many or a class for expanded clones.

len: 15
j_gene: TRBJ2-6
v_gene: TRBV6-2/TRBV6-3
d_gene: -
abundance: few
CDR3nt: TGTGCCAGCAGCCATAACTCCCCTGGGGCCAACGTCCTGACTTTC
CDR3aa: CASSHNSPGANVLTF

len: 12
j_gene: TRBJ2-1
v_gene: TRBV20-1
d_gene: TRBD2
abundance: -
CDR3nt: TGCAGTGCGGGACTAGCGGCCGGTGAGCAGTTCTTC
CDR3aa: CSAGLAAGEQFF

len: 12
j_gene: TRBJ2-7
v_gene: TRBV20-1
d_gene: -
abundance: -
CDR3nt: TGCAGTGCTAGGGCTGAGGGCTACGAGCAGTACTTC
CDR3aa: CSARAEGYEQYF

len: 13
j_gene: TRBJ1-6
v_gene: TRBV20-1
d_gene: -
abundance: -
CDR3nt: TGCAGTGCTAGCGGTGGGACCAATTCACCCCTCCACTTT
CDR3aa: CSASGGTNSPLHF

len: 15
j_gene: TRBJ2-1
v_gene: TRBV29-1
d_gene: -
abundance: few
CDR3nt: TGCAGCGTTGAAGGGTCCAGCGCCGGGGAAAATGAGCAGTTCTTC
CDR3aa: CSVEGSSAGENEQFF

len: 14
j_gene: TRBJ2-3
v_gene: TRBV5-1
d_gene: TRBD2
abundance: -
CDR3nt: TGCGCCAGCAGCCAGCGGGGTCCAACAGATACGCAGTATTTT
CDR3aa: CASSQRGPTDTQYF

len: 15
j_gene: TRBJ2-4
v_gene: TRBV11-3
d_gene: -
abundance: -
CDR3nt: TGTGCCAGCAGCCCACAAGACAGGACCAAAAACATTCAGTACTTC
CDR3aa: CASSPQDRTKNIQYF

len: 13
j_gene: TRBJ2-7
v_gene: TRBV18
d_gene: -
abundance: -
CDR3nt: TGTGCCAGCTCACCATCTGGGACCGCGGAGCAGTACTTC
CDR3aa: CASSPSGTAEQYF

len: 14
j_gene: TRBJ2-7
v_gene: TRBV24-1
d_gene: -
abundance: -
CDR3nt: TGTGCCACCAGTGATCCGTCAGAGGGCAATGAGCAGTACTTC
CDR3aa: CATSDPSEGNEQYF

len: 15
j_gene: TRBJ2-7
v_gene: TRBV27
d_gene: -
abundance: -
CDR3nt: TGTGCCAGCAGTATTGACCGGGGCTATGGCTACGAGCAGTACTTC
CDR3aa: CASSIDRGYGYEQYF

len: 17
j_gene: TRBJ1-4
v_gene: TRBV5-6
d_gene: TRBD1
abundance: -
CDR3nt: TGTGCCTGCAGTTGGACAGGAGATCTTTCAACTAATGAAAAACTGTTTTTT
CDR3aa: CACSWTGDLSTNEKLFF

len: 15
j_gene: TRBJ1-1
v_gene: TRBV7-9
d_gene: -
abundance: -
CDR3nt: TGTGCCAGCAGCTTAGAGGGATCGAGGAACACTGAAGCTTTCTTT
CDR3aa: CASSLEGSRNTEAFF

len: 13
j_gene: TRBJ2-5
v_gene: TRBV7-9
d_gene: -
abundance: -
CDR3nt: TGTGCCAGCAGCTACCCTTCTGGGCTTCCCCAGTACTTC
CDR3aa: CASSYPSGLPQYF

len: 16
j_gene: TRBJ2-7
v_gene: TRBV15
d_gene: -
abundance: -
CDR3nt: TGTGCCACCAGCAGATTATTGCGGGACGGCTCCTACGAGCAGTACTTC
CDR3aa: CATSRLLRDGSYEQYF

len: 15
j_gene: TRBJ2-3
v_gene: TRBV19
d_gene: TRBD2
abundance: -
CDR3nt: TGTGCCAGTGCACGACGGGCGGGGGGCCCAGATACGCAGTATTTT
CDR3aa: CASARRAGGPDTQYF

len: 15
j_gene: TRBJ1-2
v_gene: TRBV14
d_gene: -
abundance: -
CDR3nt: TGTGCCAGCAGCCAAGATCGTATGGGTGTCTATGGCTACACCTTC
CDR3aa: CASSQDRMGVYGYTF

len: 18
j_gene: TRBJ2-5
v_gene: TRBV3-1
d_gene: -
abundance: -
CDR3nt: TGTGCCAGCAGCCAGGTACTTAGCGGTTTCGTCGGCCAAGAGACCCAGTACTTC
CDR3aa: CASSQVLSGFVGQETQYF

len: 16
j_gene: TRBJ2-3
v_gene: TRBV3-1
d_gene: -
abundance: -
CDR3nt: TGTGCCAGCAGCCATGCTTGGGGGCGGGGAGCAGATACGCAGTATTTT
CDR3aa: CASSHAWGRGADTQYF

len: 17
j_gene: TRBJ2-7
v_gene: TRBV7-2
d_gene: TRBD1
abundance: -
CDR3nt: TGTGCCTGCAGCCCCCGACAGGGAGCTACCCCTACCTACGAGCAGTACTTC
CDR3aa: CACSPRQGATPTYEQYF

len: 15
j_gene: TRBJ1-3
v_gene: TRBV11-2
d_gene: -
abundance: -
CDR3nt: TGTGCCAGCAGCCCAGCATTCAGCTCTGGAAACACCATATATTTT
CDR3aa: CASSPAFSSGNTIYF

len: 13
j_gene: TRBJ1-2
v_gene: TRBV30
d_gene: -
abundance: -
CDR3nt: TGTGCCTGGAGTAAAGGACAGCCCTATGGCTACACCTTC
CDR3aa: CAWSKGQPYGYTF

len: 16
j_gene: TRBJ2-7
v_gene: TRBV4-1
d_gene: TRBD2
abundance: -
CDR3nt: TGCGCCAGCAGCCAAGATTCCCTAGCGGTAGCCTACGAGCAGTACTTC
CDR3aa: CASSQDSLAVAYEQYF

len: 12
j_gene: TRBJ2-7
v_gene: TRBV29-1
d_gene: -
abundance: -
CDR3nt: TGCAGCGTTGCGGACGGACCCTACGAGCAGTACTTC
CDR3aa: CSVADGPYEQYF

len: 16
j_gene: TRBJ2-5
v_gene: TRBV6-1
d_gene: TRBD2
abundance: -
CDR3nt: TGTGCCAGCAGAAGGACTAGCGGGGGGCGTAGAGAGACCCAGTACTTC
CDR3aa: CASRRTSGGRRETQYF

len: 12
j_gene: TRBJ1-6
v_gene: TRBV28
d_gene: -
abundance: -
CDR3nt: TGTGCCAGCAGTCTGGGGGCTTCACCCCTCCACTTT
CDR3aa: CASSLGASPLHF

len: 14
j_gene: TRBJ2-3
v_gene: TRBV12-3/TRBV12-4
d_gene: -
abundance: -
CDR3nt: TGTGCCAGCAGAAGAGACAGAGACACAGATACGCAGTATTTT
CDR3aa: CASRRDRDTDTQYF

len: 14
j_gene: TRBJ1-6
v_gene: TRBV6-6
d_gene: -
abundance: few
CDR3nt: TGTGCCAGCAGTCAGGGACGGGGTGATTCACCCCTCCACTTT
CDR3aa: CASSQGRGDSPLHF

len: 21
j_gene: TRBJ2-1
v_gene: TRBV9
d_gene: -
abundance: -
CDR3nt: TGTGCCAGCAGCATCTCAGGGTTTCGGGACCACAAAACGAGGGGCTACAATGAGCAGTTCTTC
CDR3aa: CASSISGFRDHKTRGYNEQFF

len: 15
j_gene: TRBJ2-3
v_gene: TRBV11-2
d_gene: -
abundance: -
CDR3nt: TGTGCCAGCAGCTTAGCTCGATTGAGCACAGATACGCAGTATTTT
CDR3aa: CASSLARLSTDTQYF